This T cell receptor beta chain was sequenced in a study of cytomegalovirus exposure and HLA in healthy donors. Germline V gene sequence: CDR1 LNHNV, CDR2 YYDKDF (reference sequence). The CDR3 runs 13 residues. V lost 4 bases, J lost 15 bases, and 9 bases stayed unmatched. PCR involved 60 Vbeta and 13 Jbeta primers. Some clones are missing from TCRdb's copy, which holds only in-frame ones; the method was immunoSEQ multiplex PCR. The profile shows about 94,000 clones, about three quarters of them singletons. Nominally healthy donors provided the samples, though records likely missed some immune exposures. This clone was found once.

Sequencing used PBMCs. The rearrangement links TRBV15 to TRBJ2-3, with 11 bases aligning to TRBD2. The clonotype comes from a man aged 35 to 55 in good health and CMV-seropositive. The CDR3 DNA follows: TGTGCCACCAGCATACTTAGCGGGAGGGCCCAATATTTT. It encodes CATSILSGRAQYF.